The next 29 T cell receptor beta chains were all read from a single sample in a study of OX40 agonist ivuxolimab in advanced cancers. The method was immunoSEQ multiplex PCR; TCRdb's version includes in-frame clones alone and lacks a portion of them. The table lists 98,000 or so clones, about 80% of them singletons. This specimen consisted of CD4+ or CD8+ T cells sorted from blood, obtained in a trial of the OX40 agonist ivuxolimab. The receptors originated from an adult with an advanced solid tumor such as melanoma, head and neck, liver or kidney cancer.

This chain joins TRBV7-3 and TRBJ2-3; 8 bases match TRBD2. This CDR3 has 17 amino acids. The trim removed 1 base at V and 2 bases at J, leaving 8 bases unmatched. Germline CDR1 reads SGHTA; CDR2 reads FQGTGA. The CDR3 coding sequence is TGTGCCAGCAGCTTAATGTCTCGCGGGGGGACCACAGATACGCAGTATTTT. Translating it yields CASSLMSRGGTTDTQYF.

This rearrangement joins TRBV19 to TRBJ1-5; no clear D. Germline lookup yields CDR1 LNHDA and CDR2 SQIVND (reference sequence). The CDR3 sequence is 16 residues long. Trimming stripped 7 bases from V and 2 bases from J, with 18 bases between. DNA of the CDR3: TGTGCCAGTACCCCGAGTCGATCCGTTGGCAATCAGCCCCAGCATTTT. Amino acids: CASTPSRSVGNQPQHF. The whole variable domain, filled in from reference TRBV19 and TRBJ1-5, reads DGGITQSPKYLFRKEGQNVTLSCEQNLNHDAMYWYRQDPGQGLRLIYYSQIVNDFQKGDIAEGYSVSREKKESFPLTVTSAQKNPTAFYLCASTPSRSVGNQPQHFGDGTRLSIL.

The chain links TRBV28 to TRBJ2-5; TRBD2 agrees at 16 bases. V lost 1 base and J lost 1; bases outside the gene matches: 9. The CDR3 is 20 amino acids. CDR1 is MDHEN and CDR2 is SYDVKM in the germline V gene. This CDR3 reads CASSLLGGTSGGEPQETQYF. The CDR3 DNA reads TGTGCCAGCAGTTTATTGGGAGGGACTAGCGGGGGGGAACCCCAAGAGACCCAGTACTTC. The full variable domain, with the rest looked up from reference TRBV28 and TRBJ2-5, is DVKVTQSSRYLVKRTGEKVFLECVQDMDHENMFWYRQDPGLGLRLIYFSYDVKMKEKGDIPEGYSVSREKKERFSLILESASTNQTSMYLCASSLLGGTSGGEPQETQYFGPGTRLLVL.

The CDR3 region has the DNA TGTGCCAGCAGCCAGGGACAGTCGAACACTGAAGCTTTCTTT. This gives the protein CASSQGQSNTEAFF. This sequence joins TRBV7-9 and TRBJ1-1; 7 bases are shared with TRBD1. CDR3 size: 14 residues. Trimming cost V 5 bases and J 1 base; bases outside gene matches: 4. From germline, CDR1 is SEHNR and CDR2 FQNEAQ (reference sequence).

The V call is TRBV11-3, the J call TRBJ2-1; D is possibly TRBD2 (5 bases). Germline CDR1 reads SGHNT; CDR2 reads YENEEA. This CDR3 region has 13 residues. V shed 0 bases and J shed 12 bases, with 12 bases lying between them. CDR3 nucleotides: TGTGCCAGCAGCTTAGAGGGCGATCGGGGGCAGTTCTTC. This translates into CASSLEGDRGQFF.

The chain uses TRBV6-6 and TRBJ2-7; 9 bases align to TRBD1. The CDR3 loop spans 15 amino acids. CDR1 and CDR2 (germline): MNHNY, SVGAGI (reference sequence). V was pared by 4 bases and J by 2 bases, with 6 bases of the junction left unmatched. CDR3 protein: CASSSPRQGAYEQYF. CDR3 DNA sequence: TGTGCCAGCAGTTCCCCCCGACAGGGGGCCTACGAGCAGTACTTC.

The chain is built from TRBV9 and TRBJ2-7, with D unresolved. The V and J ends lost 5 bases and 2 bases respectively, with 17 bases between them. Per the germline V gene, CDR1 is SGDLS and CDR2 is YYNGEE. This CDR3 region has 15 residues. This CDR3 is CASSSTGRSTYEQYF. CDR3 coding DNA: TGTGCCAGCAGTTCCACCGGACGGTCCACCTACGAGCAGTACTTC.

About this clone itself: The same CDR3 can be traced to other DNA sequences in this sample. This sequence joins TRBV4-1 and TRBJ1-3, with D hard to call. Trimming took 4 bases from V and 3 from J, leaving 13 bases between them. The V gene's germline CDR1 is MGHRA and CDR2 YSYEKL. The CDR3 has 15 residues. In DNA, the CDR3 is TGCGCCAGCAGCCCAACGGGTACCTATGGAAACACCATATATTTT. It yields the protein CASSPTGTYGNTIYF.

The chain uses TRBV29-1 and TRBJ2-1; 9 bases are a match to TRBD1. V trimming: 6 bases; J trimming: 8 bases; junction bases outside the gene matches: 8. CDR1 and CDR2 (germline): SQVTM, ANQGSEA. The CDR3 contains 13 residues. Here the CDR3 reads CSVVGQGGDEQFF. The CDR3 DNA reads TGCAGCGTCGTGGGACAGGGAGGCGATGAGCAGTTCTTC.

CDR3: CASSPGLAGAPLDTQYF. CDR3 in DNA: TGTGCCAGCAGCCCCGGACTAGCGGGAGCGCCCCTAGATACGCAGTATTTT. The chain couples TRBV13 to TRBJ2-3; 13 bases line up with TRBD2. Germline values: CDR1 PRHDT, CDR2 FYEKMQ (reference sequence). The CDR3 length is 17 residues. The V gene end was trimmed by 5 bases and the J gene end by 5 bases; junction bases not matched to a gene: 10.

The V and J genes are TRBV11-2 and TRBJ2-1, with unresolved D. Trimming removed 1 base at V and 0 bases at J, with 4 bases between. From germline, CDR1 is SGHAT and CDR2 FQNNGV. The CDR3 sequence is 14 residues long. CDR3 sequence (DNA): TGTGCCAGCAGCTTAGGGAACTCCTACAATGAGCAGTTCTTC. Translating gives CASSLGNSYNEQFF. The full variable domain, rest sourced from reference TRBV11-2 and TRBJ2-1, is EAGVAQSPRYKIIEKRQSVAFWCNPISGHATLYWYQQILGQGPKLLIQFQNNGVVDDSQLPKDRFSAERLKGVDSTLKIQPAKLEDSAVYLCASSLGNSYNEQFFGPGTRLTVL.

V gene TRBV5-6 combines with J gene TRBJ1-5, with a weak D call TRBD1 (5 bases). Per the germline V gene, CDR1 is SGHDT and CDR2 is YYEEEE. CDR3 length equals 15 residues. The V end was cut by 4 bases, the J end by 7 bases, with 18 bases between. The CDR3 DNA reads TGTGCCAGCAGCCCTGGGACGGGAAGGGAGCAGCCCCAGCATTTT. This sequence encodes CASSPGTGREQPQHF.

The chain is built from TRBV2 and TRBJ2-1, with D perhaps TRBD1 (6 bases). Trimming removed 6 bases at V and 5 bases at J, with 14 bases between. Per the germline V gene, CDR1 is SNHLY and CDR2 is FYNNEI. The CDR3 covers 14 residues. In DNA form, the CDR3 reads TGTGCCAGCAGGGCCGGACAGAACCACAATGAGCAGTTCTTC. It translates to CASRAGQNHNEQFF.

The chain recombines TRBV11-3 with TRBJ2-2, with D maybe TRBD2 (5 bases). V was cut by 5 bases and J by 9 bases, with 13 bases left in between. CDR1 and CDR2 from the germline V gene are SGHNT and YENEEA. This CDR3 has 13 amino acids. The CDR3 loop is CASSLGLSRELFF. In nucleotides, the CDR3 is TGTGCCAGCAGCCTTGGACTTTCCAGGGAGCTGTTTTTT.

This rearrangement joins TRBV9 to TRBJ2-5; D gene uncertain. V was shortened by 3 bases and J by 0 bases, with 15 bases between the two germline ends. The CDR3 extends over 16 amino acids. CDR1 SGDLS and CDR2 YYNGEE come from the germline V gene. The CDR3 DNA sequence: TGTGCCAGCAGCGCCAACCCTTGGAACGACCAAGAGACCCAGTACTTC. Protein sequence: CASSANPWNDQETQYF. Based on the CDR3 plus reference TRBV9 and TRBJ2-5, the full variable domain is DSGVTQTPKHLITATGQRVTLRCSPRSGDLSVYWYQQSLDQGLQFLIQYYNGEERAKGNILERFSAQQFPDLHSELNLSSLELGDSALYFCASSANPWNDQETQYFGPGTRLLVL.

Turning to this clone: Distinct nucleotide sequences in the sample also encode this CDR3. The genes are TRBV7-2 and TRBJ2-3; unclear D gene. The CDR3 covers 13 residues. V was cut by 2 bases and J by 3 bases, with 6 bases left in between. Germline V gene data show CDR1 as SGHTA and CDR2 as FQGNSA. CDR3 residues: CASSLSLTDTQYF. Here the CDR3 DNA reads TGTGCCAGCAGCTTAAGTCTGACAGATACGCAGTATTTT.

This clone has just a few counts. CDR3 nucleotide sequence: TGCGCCAGCAGCCCGCTATCGGGCACAGATACGCAGTATTTT. Protein product: CASSPLSGTDTQYF. The chain combines TRBV4-3 with TRBJ2-3; D is unresolved. The CDR3 covers 14 residues. Germline loops: CDR1 LGHNA, CDR2 YSLEER. Trimming shortened V by 4 bases and J by 1 base, and 9 bases separated the two germline ends.

This chain connects TRBV7-9 to TRBJ2-3; D gene ambiguous. Germline V CDR1 and CDR2: SEHNR, FQNEAQ (reference sequence). Trimming shortened V by 0 bases and J by 7 bases, and 2 bases separated the two germline ends. The CDR3 loop spans 11 amino acids. The CDR3 DNA is TGTGCCAGCAGCTTAGCTCATACGCAGTATTTT. This gives the protein CASSLAHTQYF.

This chain uses TRBV10-1 with TRBJ1-5; D is perhaps TRBD1 (5 bases). The CDR3 has 14 amino acids. CDR1 and CDR2 from the germline V gene are WNHNN and SYGVQD (reference sequence). The V end lost 4 bases, the J end lost 2 bases, and 9 bases lay between the germline ends. The CDR3 spells CASSGQGGNQPQHF. DNA of the CDR3: TGCGCCAGCAGTGGGCAGGGCGGCAATCAGCCCCAGCATTTT.

V and J are TRBV28 and TRBJ2-7; D is undetermined. The ends were cut back, 1 base at V and 4 bases at J, with 14 bases in the middle. The germline CDR1 and CDR2 sequences are MDHEN and SYDVKM. The CDR3 has 15 amino acids. CDR3 bases: TGTGCCAGCAGTTTATACGGTGGTACGGGTTACGAGCAGTACTTC. This encodes CASSLYGGTGYEQYF.

The genes are TRBV28 and TRBJ2-1; D not certain. V lost 3 bases, J lost 4 bases, and 10 bases lay in between. CDR1 is MDHEN, CDR2 SYDVKM, per germline. The CDR3 length is 14 residues. CDR3 loop: CASSFTGRYNEQFF. The CDR3 DNA reads as TGTGCCAGCAGTTTCACCGGTCGTTACAATGAGCAGTTCTTC.

In its sample, this clone was seen once. The V gene is TRBV5-6, the J gene TRBJ2-5; 7 nucleotides agree with TRBD2. The J call could be wrong; TRBJ2-7 is a better fit for the DNA end. The CDR3 spans 14 residues. Germline-derived CDR1 and CDR2 are SGHDT and YYEEEE. CDR3 residues: CASSLPGTTYEQYF. CDR3 DNA sequence: TGTGCCAGCAGCCTGCCCGGGACTACCTACGAGCAGTACTTC.

This rearrangement joins TRBV27 to TRBJ2-5; D is possibly TRBD1 or TRBD2 (5 bases each). V lost 5 bases and J lost 0, with 13 bases in between. The CDR3 has 15 residues. CDR1 MNHEY and CDR2 SMNVEV come from the germline V gene (reference sequence). CDR3 protein: CASSLTWGYQETQYF. CDR3 DNA: TGTGCCAGCAGTCTCACCTGGGGGTACCAAGAGACCCAGTACTTC.

This sequence joins TRBV28 and TRBJ1-1, with D perhaps TRBD1 (6 bases). This CDR3 spans 14 amino acids. Germline assignment: CDR1 MDHEN and CDR2 SYDVKM. V gave up 2 bases and J gave up 7 bases, with 14 bases separating them. The CDR3 loop is CASSLGQLGFEAFF. CDR3 DNA: TGTGCCAGCAGTTTAGGACAGCTGGGCTTTGAAGCTTTCTTT.

This clone showed up just once. The rearrangement uses TRBV29-1 and TRBJ2-7; D gene uncertain. Germline assignment: CDR1 SQVTM and CDR2 ANQGSEA. There are 11 residues in the CDR3. Trimming took 7 bases from V and 0 from J, leaving 7 bases between them. This CDR3 is CSAELSYEQYF. In DNA form, the CDR3 reads TGCAGCGCCGAGCTCTCCTACGAGCAGTACTTC.

The chain joins TRBV25-1 to TRBJ2-2; 10 bases align to TRBD2. This CDR3 comprises 16 residues. V shed 5 bases, J shed 2 bases, and the junction held 5 bases outside the gene matches. Per the germline V gene, CDR1 is MGHDK and CDR2 is SYGVNS. Here the CDR3 reads CASSHGLAANTGELFF. As DNA, the CDR3 is TGTGCCAGCAGTCACGGACTAGCGGCTAACACCGGGGAGCTGTTTTTT.

J is TRBJ2-7 and V is TRBV5-1, with 8 bases aligning to TRBD1. Per the germline V gene, CDR1 is SGHRS and CDR2 is YFSETQ. J was trimmed by 5 bases and V by 5 bases; bases with no gene match: 12. The CDR3 spans 15 residues. The CDR3 protein is CASSFSGGEMNEQYF. The DNA for the CDR3 is TGCGCCAGCAGTTTCTCAGGGGGCGAAATGAACGAGCAGTACTTC.

The chain combines TRBV19 with TRBJ1-4, with TRBD1 as a possible D gene (5 bases). V dropped 7 bases and J dropped 6 bases, with 18 bases sitting between them. The CDR3 is 15 amino acids. CDR1 is LNHDA and CDR2 is SQIVND in the germline V gene (reference sequence). CDR3 in DNA: TGTGCCAGTAAGGCAGGGCTTGGGCAAGATGAAAAACTGTTTTTT. Translation gives CASKAGLGQDEKLFF.

CDR3 nucleotide sequence: TGTGCCAGCAGCCTTACTTCAGGGGCCCTCTCTGGAAACACCATATATTTT. Translated, it gives CASSLTSGALSGNTIYF. The rearrangement joins TRBV11-2 to TRBJ1-3, with D maybe TRBD1 (6 bases). This CDR3 contains 17 residues. CDR1 SGHAT and CDR2 FQNNGV come from the germline V gene. Trimming stripped 5 bases from V and 0 bases from J, with 17 bases between.